The 29 T cell receptor beta chains reported below all come from one sample, sequenced in a study of blood T cell repertoires in COVID-19. Sequencing was performed with immunoSEQ multiplex PCR; in TCRdb, only in-frame clones are kept and a portion is missing. The table has some 9,300 clones, roughly 84% seen once. The sequencing sample was made of peripheral blood. All receptors come from a human donor in a cohort sampled during active COVID-19.

Only one count was recorded for this clone. The V and J genes are TRBV5-4 and TRBJ2-1; 8 nucleotides align to TRBD1. Germline CDR1 is SGHNT and CDR2 is YYREEE (reference sequence). V lost 4 bases, J lost 9 bases, and 9 bases stayed unmatched. This CDR3 is built from 14 residues. This CDR3 reads CASSPGQGVFEQFF. The CDR3 DNA reads TGTGCCAGCAGCCCAGGACAGGGCGTATTTGAGCAGTTCTTC.

Only a few counts were recorded for this clone. This chain connects TRBV5-1 to TRBJ2-1, with 7 nucleotides matching TRBD2. Germline assignment: CDR1 SGHRS and CDR2 YFSETQ. Losses at the gene ends were 0 bases for V and 2 bases for J; bases not matched to a gene: 2. This CDR3 region has 15 residues. The DNA for the CDR3 is TGCGCCAGCAGCTTGGATGGGGGGGCCTACAATGAGCAGTTCTTC. Translation gives CASSLDGGAYNEQFF.

This clone was observed a handful of times. This specimen includes other DNA sequences encoding the same CDR3. The rearrangement joins TRBV7-9 to TRBJ2-7; D gene unclear. V lost 4 bases to trimming and J lost 4 bases, with 8 bases between them. The CDR3 spans 12 residues. Germline V gene data show CDR1 as SEHNR and CDR2 as FQNEAQ (reference sequence). The CDR3 is CASSSRIYEQYF. As DNA, the CDR3 is TGTGCCAGCAGCTCTAGGATTTACGAGCAGTACTTC. Drawing the rest from reference TRBV7-9 and TRBJ2-7, the complete variable domain is DTGVSQNPRHKITKRGQNVTFRCDPISEHNRLYWYRQTLGQGPEFLTYFQNEAQLEKSRLLSDRFSAERPKGSFSTLEIQRTEQGDSAMYLCASSSRIYEQYFGPGTRLTVT.

As DNA, the CDR3 is TGTGCCAGCAGCCAGGGGACAGGCAATCAGCCCCAGCATTTT. It specifies CASSQGTGNQPQHF. The rearrangement links TRBV7-9 to TRBJ1-5; 7 bases line up with TRBD1. Trimming cost V 5 bases and J 2 bases; bases outside gene matches: 3. This CDR3 has 14 residues. From germline, CDR1 is SEHNR and CDR2 FQNEAQ (reference sequence).

CDR3 region: CASSSGTGGAYEQYF. DNA for the CDR3: TGCGCCAGCAGCTCGGGGACAGGGGGGGCCTACGAGCAGTACTTC. J is TRBJ2-7 and V is TRBV5-1; 11 nucleotides match TRBD1. V trimming: 3 bases; J trimming: 2 bases; junction bases outside the gene matches: 4. There are 15 residues in the CDR3. Germline values: CDR1 SGHRS, CDR2 YFSETQ.

J is TRBJ2-7 and V is TRBV10-2; TRBD1 might be the D (5 bases). CDR3 length: 13 residues. V was pared by 8 bases and J by 1 base, with 12 bases between. Looked up from germline, CDR1 is WSHSY and CDR2 is SAAADI. The CDR3 sequence: CASGPQGSYEQYF. CDR3 sequence (DNA): TGCGCCAGCGGGCCTCAGGGTTCCTACGAGCAGTACTTC.

The J gene is TRBJ2-2, the V gene TRBV9, with TRBD2 matching 9 bases. In germline, CDR1 is SGDLS, CDR2 YYNGEE. The CDR3 is 16 residues long. V trimming: 1 base; J trimming: 1 base; junction bases outside the gene matches: 2. CDR3 protein: CASSVKAGGNTGELFF. The CDR3 nucleotides are TGTGCCAGCAGCGTAAAAGCGGGGGGGAACACCGGGGAGCTGTTTTTT. The whole variable domain, filled in from reference TRBV9 and TRBJ2-2, reads DSGVTQTPKHLITATGQRVTLRCSPRSGDLSVYWYQQSLDQGLQFLIQYYNGEERAKGNILERFSAQQFPDLHSELNLSSLELGDSALYFCASSVKAGGNTGELFFGEGSRLTVL.

This clone was detected only a few times. The V and J genes are TRBV30 and TRBJ1-6; tentatively, D is TRBD1 (5 bases). CDR3 length: 13 amino acids. Germline lookup yields CDR1 GTSNPN and CDR2 SVGIG (reference sequence). Between the trimmed V and J ends, which lost 8 bases and 9 bases, there was a span of 17 bases. In DNA, the CDR3 is TGTGCCGGTTCGGGGGGAGGGAGTTCACCCCTCCACTTT. The encoded protein is CAGSGGGSSPLHF.

This chain links TRBV9 with TRBJ1-6; maybe TRBD1 (6 bases). Germline loops: CDR1 SGDLS, CDR2 YYNGEE. This CDR3 is 15 amino acids long. V lost 3 bases, J lost 7 bases, and 14 bases lay in between. CDR3 loop: CASSGQAVGNSPLHF. CDR3 in DNA: TGTGCCAGCAGCGGACAGGCTGTGGGAAATTCACCCCTCCACTTT.

The CDR3 spells CASSLGTGGLEQYF. The DNA for the CDR3 is TGTGCCAGCAGTTTAGGGACAGGGGGTCTCGAGCAGTACTTC. This chain connects TRBV27 to TRBJ2-7; 11 bases line up with TRBD1. In germline, CDR1 is MNHEY, CDR2 SMNVEV (reference sequence). V shed 2 bases and J 6 bases; nucleotides not matched to a gene: 3. The CDR3 length is 14 residues.

This clone was found once. The gene calls are TRBV5-1 and TRBJ1-3, with 8 bases identical to TRBD1. This CDR3 is 15 amino acids long. V was clipped by 4 bases and J by 3 bases; unmatched bases: 6. Germline CDR1 and CDR2: SGHRS and YFSETQ. The CDR3 nucleotides are TGCGCCAGCAGCGCTGGACAGGGTAATGGAAACACCATATATTTT. Translated, it gives CASSAGQGNGNTIYF.

This clone is medium-sized in the sample. The V call is TRBV12-3 or TRBV12-4, the J call TRBJ2-1; no clear D. V was pared by 3 bases and J by 7 bases, with 7 bases between. The CDR3 contains 12 residues. CDR3 nucleotide sequence: TGTGCCAGCAGTTTCCTTTTGAATGAGCAGTTCTTC. Encoded protein: CASSFLLNEQFF.

The J gene is TRBJ2-5, the V gene TRBV9, with 9 bases that match TRBD1. This CDR3 region has 14 residues. CDR1 and CDR2 from the germline V gene are SGDLS and YYNGEE. V dropped 4 bases and J dropped 5; count of bases not matched to a gene: 6. Written as DNA, the CDR3 is TGTGCCAGCAGCACTACAGGGGGCATCGAGACCCAGTACTTC. This codes for CASSTTGGIETQYF.

This chain connects TRBV9 to TRBJ1-6; D not certain. From germline, CDR1 is SGDLS and CDR2 YYNGEE. Between the trimmed V and J ends, which lost 5 bases and 0 bases, there was a span of 6 bases. The CDR3 loop spans 14 amino acids. This chain's CDR3 is CASSESSYNSPLHF. The CDR3 nucleotides read TGTGCCAGCAGTGAGAGCTCCTATAATTCACCCCTCCACTTT.

J is TRBJ2-5 and V is TRBV7-8, with D perhaps matching TRBD2 (6 bases). Deletions cut 5 bases from V and 5 bases from J, with 21 bases between. The V gene's germline CDR1 is SGHVS and CDR2 FQNEAQ. There are 16 residues in the CDR3. The DNA of the CDR3 is TGTGCCAGCAGCCCGTTCGGGTCTGCCCTAGCGGAGACCCAGTACTTC. Its translation is CASSPFGSALAETQYF.

This chain connects TRBV7-9 to TRBJ2-7, with 12 bases matching TRBD2. Germline CDR1 and CDR2: SEHNR and FQNEAQ (reference sequence). J gave up 4 bases and V 5 bases, and 6 bases lay outside the gene matches. The CDR3 contains 15 residues. CDR3 protein: CASSQTSGGSYEQYF. The CDR3 DNA reads as TGTGCCAGCAGCCAGACTAGCGGGGGATCGTACGAGCAGTACTTC.

The V gene is TRBV7-9, the J gene TRBJ2-5, with 9 bases matching TRBD2. This CDR3 has 14 amino acids. J gave up 5 bases and V 4 bases, and 5 bases lay outside the gene matches. The germline V gene encodes CDR1 SEHNR and CDR2 FQNEAQ (reference sequence). Here the CDR3 reads CASSWGLARETQYF. In DNA, the CDR3 is TGTGCCAGCAGCTGGGGACTAGCTAGGGAGACCCAGTACTTC.

This chain joins TRBV3-1 (or the pseudogene TRBV3-2) and TRBJ1-3; D call uncertain. From germline, CDR1 is LGHDT and CDR2 YNNKEL (reference sequence). This CDR3 has 16 residues. With 3 bases removed from V and 5 bases from J, the gap between germline ends came to 17 bases. The CDR3 sequence is CASSQLALHARNTIYF. CDR3 nucleotides: TGTGCCAGCAGCCAGCTTGCTTTACACGCACGAAACACCATATATTTT.

The chain carries TRBV6-2 or TRBV6-3 and TRBJ2-4; TRBD2 aligns across 9 bases. This CDR3 is 16 amino acids long. The germline V gene encodes CDR1 MNHEY and CDR2 SVGEGT. The J segment lost 0 bases and the V segment lost 4 bases, leaving 4 bases of the junction unmatched. CDR3 residues: CASSLGLALAKNIQYF. Here the CDR3 DNA reads TGTGCCAGCAGTTTAGGACTAGCGCTAGCCAAAAACATTCAGTACTTC.

The CDR3 spells CASTTGDLAKNIQYF. The DNA of the CDR3 is TGTGCCAGCACCACAGGGGATTTAGCCAAAAACATTCAGTACTTC. The chain uses TRBV19 and TRBJ2-4, with 7 bases lining up with TRBD1. This CDR3 comprises 15 residues. J gave up 0 bases and V 9 bases, and 8 bases lay outside the gene matches. Germline CDR1 is LNHDA and CDR2 is SQIVND (reference sequence).

The rearrangement links TRBV2 to TRBJ2-3; 7 bases match TRBD2. The V gene end was trimmed by 6 bases and the J gene end by 1 base; junction bases not matched to a gene: 4. The germline V gene encodes CDR1 SNHLY and CDR2 FYNNEI. The CDR3 totals 14 residues. The CDR3, as DNA: TGTGCCAGCAGCCGGGGGGAAGGCACAGATACGCAGTATTTT. Translated: CASSRGEGTDTQYF.

This chain joins TRBV5-5 and TRBJ1-5; D remains unclear. The CDR3 covers 15 residues. Trimming pared 4 bases from V and 1 base from J, leaving 12 bases between. The V gene's germline CDR1 is SGHKS and CDR2 YYEKEE (reference sequence). CDR3 loop: CASSTDIGSNQPQHF. The CDR3 region has the DNA TGTGCCAGCAGCACCGACATTGGGAGCAATCAGCCCCAGCATTTT.

The CDR3 nucleotides are TGTGCCAGCAGCGTCGGGACAGGGGCCGAAGAGACCCAGTACTTC. Translating it yields CASSVGTGAEETQYF. The J gene is TRBJ2-5, the V gene TRBV9; 10 bases match TRBD1. Trimming cost V 2 bases and J 3 bases; bases outside gene matches: 4. CDR3 length equals 15 residues. Germline lookup yields CDR1 SGDLS and CDR2 YYNGEE. Complete variable domain (other parts from reference TRBV9 and TRBJ2-5): DSGVTQTPKHLITATGQRVTLRCSPRSGDLSVYWYQQSLDQGLQFLIQYYNGEERAKGNILERFSAQQFPDLHSELNLSSLELGDSALYFCASSVGTGAEETQYFGPGTRLLVL.

The CDR3 sequence: CASSRHTGTVSYNEQFF. The DNA of the CDR3 is TGTGCCAGCAGCCGCCATACCGGGACAGTCTCCTACAATGAGCAGTTCTTC. The chain uses TRBV14 and TRBJ2-1; 7 positions match TRBD1. Germline V gene lookup returns CDR1 SGHDN and CDR2 FVKESK. J gave up 0 bases and V 4 bases, and 9 bases lay outside the gene matches. CDR3 size: 17 residues.

In its sample, this clone was seen once. V gene TRBV6-5 combines with J gene TRBJ1-2; 8 positions match TRBD1. Germline CDR1 reads MNHEY; CDR2 reads SVGAGI. The CDR3 loop spans 15 amino acids. Trimming cost V 6 bases and J 9 bases; bases outside gene matches: 15. The DNA for the CDR3 is TGTGCCAGCAGCAGCCGGGACAGGCGCTACGGTCGCTACACCTTC. This sequence encodes CASSSRDRRYGRYTF.

This chain joins TRBV6-2 or TRBV6-3 and TRBJ2-7; possible D gene TRBD2, 5 bases. This CDR3 has 12 amino acids. The germline CDR1 and CDR2 sequences are MNHEY and SVGEGT. The V end lost 3 bases, the J end lost 5 bases, and 8 bases lay between the germline ends. The CDR3 reads CASSYPGNEQYF. In nucleotides, the CDR3 is TGTGCCAGCAGTTATCCCGGGAACGAGCAGTACTTC.

The rearrangement joins TRBV6-2 or TRBV6-3 to TRBJ2-7; D gene uncertain. The V gene's germline CDR1 is MNHEY and CDR2 SVGEGT. There are 16 residues in the CDR3. V was shortened by 4 bases and J by 0 bases, with 16 bases between the two germline ends. The chain's CDR3 is CASSFRGGSSSYEQYF. CDR3 DNA: TGTGCCAGCAGTTTCCGAGGCGGCTCAAGCTCCTACGAGCAGTACTTC.

The gene calls are TRBV18 and TRBJ2-5; TRBD2 matches at 9 bases. The CDR3 loop spans 16 amino acids. Germline V gene sequence: CDR1 KGHSH, CDR2 LQKENI. V lost 0 bases, J lost 2 bases, and 4 bases stayed unmatched. CDR3 sequence reads: CASSPPSGRQQETQYF. The CDR3 bases are TGTGCCAGCTCACCACCCAGCGGGAGGCAACAAGAGACCCAGTACTTC.

This clone occurred a few times. The chain uses TRBV10-3 and TRBJ1-5; 10 bases agree with TRBD1. CDR3 size: 15 residues. Per the germline V gene, CDR1 is ENHRY and CDR2 is SYGVKD. J was trimmed by 6 bases and V by 5 bases; bases with no gene match: 7. CDR3 amino acids: CAISLGQGGGQPQHF. The CDR3 DNA is TGTGCCATCAGTCTCGGACAGGGGGGAGGTCAGCCCCAGCATTTT.